Below, 24 T cell receptor beta chains from the same sample are listed, as sequenced in a study of T cell repertoires in cytomegalovirus infection. TCRdb re-called the reads with MiXCR, one entry per CDR3 protein. The repertoire has about 530,000 distinct CDR3 sequences, 26% of them found once; the top ten carry under 15%. The sample consisted of PBMCs. The receptor source for this set is a human donor in good health (CMV status not recorded). Some clones in this sample may be carry-over from other donors' samples.

This clonotype was found a few times. The V call is TRBV6-1, the J call TRBJ1-1; D is possibly TRBD1 (5 bases). The CDR3 covers 15 residues. Germline V gene lookup returns CDR1 MNHNS and CDR2 SASEGT. Trimming pared 7 bases from V and 0 bases from J, leaving 15 bases between. The CDR3 protein is CASTKWGQMNTEAFF. The CDR3 DNA follows: TGTGCCAGCACCAAATGGGGCCAGATGAACACTGAAGCTTTCTTT.

The chain recombines TRBV7-6 with TRBJ1-4, with 7 bases aligning to TRBD1. Germline CDR1 SGHVS, CDR2 FNYEAQ. V lost 6 bases, J lost 6 bases, and 4 bases stayed unmatched. This CDR3 is built from 13 residues. CDR3 sequence reads: CASSDRVDEKLFF. The CDR3 nucleotides are TGTGCCAGCAGTGACAGGGTGGATGAAAAACTGTTTTTT.

This clonotype has just a few counts. This rearrangement joins TRBV11-2 to TRBJ2-1, with D unclear. The CDR3 contains 13 residues. Germline V gene data show CDR1 as SGHAT and CDR2 as FQNNGV. V gave up 0 bases and J gave up 9 bases, with 9 bases separating them. The CDR3 sequence: CASSLDPRVEQFF. The CDR3 DNA follows: TGTGCCAGCAGCTTAGATCCCAGAGTTGAGCAGTTCTTC. The complete variable domain, with remaining parts taken from reference TRBV11-2 and TRBJ2-1, reads EAGVAQSPRYKIIEKRQSVAFWCNPISGHATLYWYQQILGQGPKLLIQFQNNGVVDDSQLPKDRFSAERLKGVDSTLKIQPAKLEDSAVYLCASSLDPRVEQFFGPGTRLTVL.

This clonotype was observed a few times. V usage is TRBV7-6 and J usage is TRBJ2-1, with 10 bases aligning to TRBD2. V lost 1 base and J lost 8; bases outside the gene matches: 8. Per germline, CDR1 SGHVS and CDR2 FNYEAQ. The CDR3 sequence is 16 residues long. The CDR3 region is CASSLGAQREGHEQFF. In nucleotides, the CDR3 is TGTGCCAGCAGCTTAGGTGCCCAGCGGGAGGGTCATGAGCAGTTCTTC.

In this sample, this clonotype turned up many times. This chain links TRBV7-2 with TRBJ2-5, with 10 nucleotides matching TRBD2. CDR1 and CDR2 from the germline V gene are SGHTA and FQGNSA. CDR3 length: 16 amino acids. Trimming at V came to 5 bases and at J to 5 bases, leaving 11 bases not matched to a gene. As DNA, the CDR3 is TGTGCCAGCAGCCCCGGGACTAGCGCTCGGGGGGAGACCCAGTACTTC. Its translation: CASSPGTSARGETQYF.

V usage is TRBV19 and J usage is TRBJ1-1; weak D call: TRBD1 (6 bases). The CDR3 sequence is 15 residues long. V was pared by 3 bases and J by 5 bases, with 16 bases between. Germline V gene lookup returns CDR1 LNHDA and CDR2 SQIVND (reference sequence). The CDR3 DNA reads TGTGCCAGTAGTATGGTCGAAGGGGGGTGGACTGAAGCTTTCTTT. Translated, it gives CASSMVEGGWTEAFF.

Only a few counts were recorded for this clonotype. The rearrangement uses TRBV7-6 and TRBJ2-3; 8 bases agree with TRBD2. Germline loops: CDR1 SGHVS, CDR2 FNYEAQ. The CDR3 consists of 15 residues. Trimming removed 6 bases from V and 4 bases from J; junction bases left unmatched: 9. The CDR3 reads CASSLRGRTADTQYF. The CDR3, as DNA: TGTGCCAGCAGTTTACGCGGGAGGACGGCAGATACGCAGTATTTT.

Only a few counts were recorded for this clonotype. The V gene is TRBV15, the J gene TRBJ2-1; 9 bases are shared with TRBD1. The junction had 1 base not matched to a gene; V was cut back by 3 bases and J by 1 base. CDR1 and CDR2 from the germline V gene are LNHNV and YYDKDF (reference sequence). The CDR3 extends over 15 amino acids. CDR3 in amino acids: CATSRDRGSYNEQFF. The CDR3 region has the DNA TGTGCCACCAGCAGGGACAGGGGATCCTACAATGAGCAGTTCTTC.

This clonotype showed up just a few times. The chain is built from TRBV28 and TRBJ2-7; 8 nucleotides line up with TRBD1. Germline V CDR1 and CDR2: MDHEN, SYDVKM. The CDR3 length is 15 residues. V trimming: 5 bases; J trimming: 3 bases; junction bases outside the gene matches: 9. The CDR3: CASSQDRGTDYEQYF. The CDR3 DNA sequence: TGTGCCAGCAGTCAAGACAGGGGCACGGACTACGAGCAGTACTTC.

V is TRBV19 and J is TRBJ2-1, with 7 bases that match TRBD2. The CDR3 loop spans 15 amino acids. Germline V gives CDR1 LNHDA, CDR2 SQIVND (reference sequence). V was clipped by 7 bases and J by 5 bases; unmatched bases: 11. The CDR3 protein is CASTRLAGFDNEQFF. CDR3 DNA sequence: TGTGCCAGTACGAGACTAGCAGGCTTTGACAATGAGCAGTTCTTC.

This rearrangement joins TRBV6-2 or TRBV6-3 to TRBJ1-2; no definite D call. The CDR3 runs 12 residues. V dropped 2 bases and J dropped 8 bases, with 9 bases sitting between them. Germline loops: CDR1 MNHEY, CDR2 SVGEGT. CDR3 nucleotide sequence: TGTGCCAGCAGTTACGAAGTCAGCGGCTACACCTTC. The encoded protein is CASSYEVSGYTF.

The chain couples TRBV28 to TRBJ2-1; 12 bases map to TRBD2. Unmatched junction bases numbered 12, after V lost 8 bases and J lost 7 bases. CDR3 length: 16 residues. The germline V gene encodes CDR1 MDHEN and CDR2 SYDVKM. CDR3 sequence: CASLGASGRARNEQFF. CDR3 nucleotide sequence: TGTGCCAGCCTGGGGGCTAGCGGGAGGGCCCGTAATGAGCAGTTCTTC.

In DNA form, the CDR3 reads TGTGCCAGCAGCCACAAACCTTTGACAGGGGGAGAGCAGTTCTTC. Residues: CASSHKPLTGGEQFF. The chain employs TRBV3-1 and TRBJ2-1; TRBD1 agrees at 9 bases. The ends lost 3 bases at V and 10 bases at J; junction bases unmatched: 10. The germline gives CDR1 LGHDT, CDR2 YNNKEL (reference sequence). The CDR3 length is 15 residues.

Ten or more counts support this clonotype. This chain uses TRBV6-2 or TRBV6-3 with TRBJ2-2, with D possibly being TRBD2 (5 bases). Trimming removed 0 bases from V and 4 bases from J, with 12 bases in between. Germline V gene sequence: CDR1 MNHEY, CDR2 SVGEGT. The CDR3 has 16 amino acids. The CDR3 coding sequence is TGTGCCAGCAGTTACTCTACGGTAGCGAGCACCGGGGAGCTGTTTTTT. Protein: CASSYSTVASTGELFF.

This clonotype was seen only a few times. The V gene is TRBV6-2 or TRBV6-3, the J gene TRBJ2-1; a possible D gene is TRBD2 (6 bases). The germline V gene encodes CDR1 MNHEY and CDR2 SVGEGT. Trimming took off 5 bases at V and 5 bases at J, with 13 bases between the two ends. CDR3 length equals 14 residues. CDR3 in amino acids: CASSRSSANNEQFF. The CDR3 nucleotides read TGTGCCAGCAGTAGATCTAGCGCTAACAATGAGCAGTTCTTC.

In nucleotides, the CDR3 is TGTGCCAGCAGTTACTCGACGGGATCACCCCTCCACTTT. It codes for CASSYSTGSPLHF. J is TRBJ1-6 and V is TRBV6-5, with no clear D. CDR1 is MNHEY and CDR2 is SVGAGI in the germline V gene. Deletions cut 0 bases from V and 10 bases from J, with 7 bases between. The CDR3 loop spans 13 amino acids.

The chain joins TRBV28 to TRBJ2-4; 8 bases fit TRBD2. Looked up from germline, CDR1 is MDHEN and CDR2 is SYDVKM. This CDR3 contains 16 residues. The ends lost 5 bases at V and 3 bases at J; junction bases unmatched: 9. CDR3 in DNA: TGTGCCAGCAGTGGGGGCGGAGCGGGAGTCAAAAACATTCAGTACTTC. Protein: CASSGGGAGVKNIQYF.

Here the CDR3 DNA reads TGTGCCAGCTCACTTTCGACCATGAACACTGAAGCTTTCTTT. It yields the protein CASSLSTMNTEAFF. The gene calls are TRBV18 and TRBJ1-1; no firm D call. Between the trimmed V and J ends, which lost 4 bases and 0 bases, there was a span of 9 bases. The germline gives CDR1 KGHSH, CDR2 LQKENI. This CDR3 comprises 14 residues.

In this sample, this clonotype turned up a few times. The chain recombines TRBV12-3 or TRBV12-4 with TRBJ1-1, with D tentatively TRBD1 (5 bases). Trimming removed 3 bases from V and 5 bases from J, with 13 bases in between. This CDR3 has 14 amino acids. The CDR3, as DNA: TGTGCCAGCAGTTTGCGGGGGAGTGGGACTGAAGCTTTCTTT. Translating it yields CASSLRGSGTEAFF.

The rearrangement joins TRBV20-1 to TRBJ2-1, with TRBD2 matching over 7 bases. The CDR3 totals 18 residues. CDR1 is DFQATT, CDR2 SNEGSKA, per germline (reference sequence). The V segment lost 6 bases and the J segment 4 bases; nucleotides outside the gene matches: 21. CDR3 DNA: TGCAGTGCCCCCTCGCCCAGCGGGATGAACGGGCAATACAATGAGCAGTTCTTC. As protein: CSAPSPSGMNGQYNEQFF.

This clonotype occurred a few times. V is TRBV18 and J is TRBJ2-5; 9 nucleotides match TRBD2. In germline, CDR1 is KGHSH, CDR2 LQKENI. V lost 6 bases and J lost 0; bases outside the gene matches: 8. CDR3 length: 16 residues. CDR3 amino acids: CASSPLAGNYQETQYF. The CDR3 region has the DNA TGTGCCAGCTCGCCCCTAGCGGGAAATTACCAAGAGACCCAGTACTTC.

This clonotype was counted at least ten times. The chain recombines TRBV7-8 with TRBJ2-2; 8 nucleotides line up with TRBD2. Germline V gene sequence: CDR1 SGHVS, CDR2 FQNEAQ. With 6 bases clipped from V and 4 bases from J, the junction kept 7 bases outside the gene matches. This CDR3 is 15 amino acids long. The CDR3 bases are TGTGCCAGCAGACGCGGGAGGTCGGGCACCGGGGAGCTGTTTTTT. This encodes CASRRGRSGTGELFF.

The table lists this clonotype with a few counts. This chain uses TRBV15 with TRBJ1-5; D might be TRBD1 (5 bases). Per the germline V gene, CDR1 is LNHNV and CDR2 is YYDKDF (reference sequence). Between the trimmed V and J ends, which lost 0 bases and 4 bases, there was a span of 7 bases. This CDR3 is 14 amino acids long. The CDR3 region has the DNA TGTGCCACCAGCAGAGATTGGGGGAATCAGCCCCAGCATTTT. Translation: CATSRDWGNQPQHF.

The chain couples TRBV4-3 to TRBJ1-2; a possible D gene is TRBD1 (6 bases). Trimming took 0 bases from V and 5 from J, leaving 19 bases between them. The germline V gene encodes CDR1 LGHNA and CDR2 YSLEER. The CDR3 runs 17 residues. The CDR3 bases are TGCGCCAGCAGCCAAGATCCGGACAGTCGAAATATATATGGCTACACCTTC. It is translated as CASSQDPDSRNIYGYTF.